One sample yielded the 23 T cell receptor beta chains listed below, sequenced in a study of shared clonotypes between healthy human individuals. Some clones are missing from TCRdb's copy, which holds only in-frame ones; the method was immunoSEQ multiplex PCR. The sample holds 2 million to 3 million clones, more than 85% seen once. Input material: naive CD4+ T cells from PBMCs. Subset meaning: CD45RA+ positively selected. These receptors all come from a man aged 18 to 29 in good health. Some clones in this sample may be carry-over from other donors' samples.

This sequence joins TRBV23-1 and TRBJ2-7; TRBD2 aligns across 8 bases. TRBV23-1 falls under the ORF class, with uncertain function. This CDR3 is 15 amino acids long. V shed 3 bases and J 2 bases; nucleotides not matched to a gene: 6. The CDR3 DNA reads TGCGCCAGCAGTCAGGTTCTAGCGGGCGCCTACGAGCAGTACTTC. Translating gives CASSQVLAGAYEQYF.

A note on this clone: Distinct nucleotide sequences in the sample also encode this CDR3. CDR3 in DNA: TGTGCCAGCAGCCTTCCGGGGGGCTATGGCTACACCTTC. It specifies CASSLPGGYGYTF. V and J are TRBV7-2 and TRBJ1-2; a possible D gene is TRBD1 (5 bases). The length of the CDR3 is 13 residues. Germline values: CDR1 SGHTA, CDR2 FQGNSA. V shed 5 bases and J shed 4 bases, with 11 bases lying between them. The whole variable domain, filled in from reference TRBV7-2 and TRBJ1-2, reads GAGVSQSPSNKVTEKGKDVELRCDPISGHTALYWYRQSLGQGLEFLIYFQGNSAPDKSGLPSDRFSAERTGGSVSTLTIQRTQQEDSAVYLCASSLPGGYGYTFGSGTRLTVV.

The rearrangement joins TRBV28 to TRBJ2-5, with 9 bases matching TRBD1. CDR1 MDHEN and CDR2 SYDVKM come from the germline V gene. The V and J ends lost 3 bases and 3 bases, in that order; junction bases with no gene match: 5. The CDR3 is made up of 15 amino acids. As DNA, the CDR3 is TGTGCCAGCAGTTTTTGGACAGGGGACAAAGAGACCCAGTACTTC. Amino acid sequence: CASSFWTGDKETQYF.

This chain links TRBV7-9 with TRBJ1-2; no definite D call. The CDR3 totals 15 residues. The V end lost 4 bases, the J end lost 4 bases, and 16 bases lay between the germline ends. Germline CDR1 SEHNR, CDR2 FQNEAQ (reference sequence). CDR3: CASSSNSGDVYGYTF. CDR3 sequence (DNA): TGTGCCAGCAGCTCTAATTCGGGAGATGTCTATGGCTACACCTTC.

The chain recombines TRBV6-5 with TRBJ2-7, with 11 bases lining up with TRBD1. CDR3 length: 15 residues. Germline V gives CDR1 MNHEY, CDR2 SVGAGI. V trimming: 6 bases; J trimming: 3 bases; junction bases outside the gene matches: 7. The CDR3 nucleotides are TGTGCCAGCAGGAAAAGGGGGACAGGGGGCTACGAGCAGTACTTC. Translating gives CASRKRGTGGYEQYF.

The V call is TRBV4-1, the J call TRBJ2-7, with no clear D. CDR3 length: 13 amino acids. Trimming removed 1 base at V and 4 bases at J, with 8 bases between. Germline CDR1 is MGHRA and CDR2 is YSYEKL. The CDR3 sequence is CASSQVGRYEQYF. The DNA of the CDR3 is TGCGCCAGCAGCCAAGTAGGAAGGTACGAGCAGTACTTC.

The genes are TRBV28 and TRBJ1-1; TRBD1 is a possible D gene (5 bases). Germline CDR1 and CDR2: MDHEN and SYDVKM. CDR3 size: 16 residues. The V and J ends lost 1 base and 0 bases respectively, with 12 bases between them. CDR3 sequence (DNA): TGTGCCAGCAGTTTATTGGAGGGGAATTTGAACACTGAAGCTTTCTTT. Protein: CASSLLEGNLNTEAFF.

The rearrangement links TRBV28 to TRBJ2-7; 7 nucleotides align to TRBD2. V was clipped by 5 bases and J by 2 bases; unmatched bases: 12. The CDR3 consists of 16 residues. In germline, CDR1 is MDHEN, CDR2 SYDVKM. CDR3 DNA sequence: TGTGCCAGCAGTGTGGGAGGGGACGTGGGGACCTACGAGCAGTACTTC. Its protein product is CASSVGGDVGTYEQYF.

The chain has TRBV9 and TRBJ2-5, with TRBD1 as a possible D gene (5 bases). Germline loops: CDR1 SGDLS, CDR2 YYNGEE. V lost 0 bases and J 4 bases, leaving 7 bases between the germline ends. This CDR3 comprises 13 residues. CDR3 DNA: TGTGCCAGCAGCGTAGGACAGACAGAGACCCAGTACTTC. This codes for CASSVGQTETQYF. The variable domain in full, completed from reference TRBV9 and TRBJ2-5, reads DSGVTQTPKHLITATGQRVTLRCSPRSGDLSVYWYQQSLDQGLQFLIQYYNGEERAKGNILERFSAQQFPDLHSELNLSSLELGDSALYFCASSVGQTETQYFGPGTRLLVL.

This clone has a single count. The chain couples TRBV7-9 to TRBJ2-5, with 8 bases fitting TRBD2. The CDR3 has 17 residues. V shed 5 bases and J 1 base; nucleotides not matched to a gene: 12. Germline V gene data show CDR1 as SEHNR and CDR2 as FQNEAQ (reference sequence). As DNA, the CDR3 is TGTGCCAGCAGCCCCCGGGTGTTAGCGGGGACCCAAGAGACCCAGTACTTC. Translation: CASSPRVLAGTQETQYF.

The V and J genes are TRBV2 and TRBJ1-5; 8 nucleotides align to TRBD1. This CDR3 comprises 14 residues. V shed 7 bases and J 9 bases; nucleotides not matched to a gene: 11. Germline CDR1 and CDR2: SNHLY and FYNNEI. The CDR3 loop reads CASKLLGTGGPQHF. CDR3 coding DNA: TGTGCCAGCAAATTGCTGGGGACAGGAGGGCCCCAGCATTTT.

The CDR3 protein is CASSFRDTDGGEQFF. CDR3 bases: TGCGCCAGCAGCTTCCGGGACACCGACGGCGGTGAGCAGTTCTTC. The genes are TRBV5-1 and TRBJ2-1; a weak D match, TRBD1 (6 bases). Per the germline V gene, CDR1 is SGHRS and CDR2 is YFSETQ. V lost 2 bases to trimming and J lost 9 bases, with 18 bases between them. The CDR3 runs 15 residues.

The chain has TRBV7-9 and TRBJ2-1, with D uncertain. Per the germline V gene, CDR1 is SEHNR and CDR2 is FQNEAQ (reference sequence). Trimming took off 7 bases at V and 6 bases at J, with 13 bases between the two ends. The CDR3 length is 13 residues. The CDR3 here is CASKGWNPNEQFF. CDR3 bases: TGTGCCAGCAAAGGTTGGAATCCCAATGAGCAGTTCTTC.

CDR3 coding DNA: TGTGCCAGCAGTGCCTTTGCCGTGGTAGCGGCCTACGAGCAGTACTTC. Encoded protein: CASSAFAVVAAYEQYF. V is TRBV28 and J is TRBJ2-5; a possible D gene is TRBD2 (6 bases). The DNA end is more similar to TRBJ2-7, so the J call may be wrong. The CDR3 is 16 residues long. Germline assignment: CDR1 MDHEN and CDR2 SYDVKM.

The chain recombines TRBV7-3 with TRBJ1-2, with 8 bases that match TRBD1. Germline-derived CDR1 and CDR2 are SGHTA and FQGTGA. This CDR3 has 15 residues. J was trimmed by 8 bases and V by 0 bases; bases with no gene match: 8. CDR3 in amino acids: CASSLTGGQGAGYTF. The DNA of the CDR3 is TGTGCCAGCAGCTTAACAGGCGGGCAGGGGGCCGGCTACACCTTC.

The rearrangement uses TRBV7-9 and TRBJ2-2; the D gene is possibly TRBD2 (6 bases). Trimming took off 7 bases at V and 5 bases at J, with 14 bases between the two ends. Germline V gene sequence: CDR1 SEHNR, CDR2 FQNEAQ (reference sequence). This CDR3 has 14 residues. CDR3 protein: CASNSLGGTGELFF. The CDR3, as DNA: TGTGCCAGCAACTCCCTGGGGGGAACCGGGGAGCTGTTTTTT.

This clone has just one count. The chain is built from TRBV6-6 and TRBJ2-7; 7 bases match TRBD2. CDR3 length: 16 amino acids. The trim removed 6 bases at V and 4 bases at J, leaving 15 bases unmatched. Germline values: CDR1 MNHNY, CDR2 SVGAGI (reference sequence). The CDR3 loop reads CASRSLGEGRGYEQYF. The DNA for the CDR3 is TGTGCCAGCAGGAGCCTAGGGGAGGGTCGGGGGTACGAGCAGTACTTC.

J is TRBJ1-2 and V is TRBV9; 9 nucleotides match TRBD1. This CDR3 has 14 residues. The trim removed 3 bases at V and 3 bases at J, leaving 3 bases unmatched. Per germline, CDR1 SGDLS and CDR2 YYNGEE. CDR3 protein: CASSDTGGDYGYTF. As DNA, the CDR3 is TGTGCCAGCAGCGATACAGGGGGCGACTATGGCTACACCTTC. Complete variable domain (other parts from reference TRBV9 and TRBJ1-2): DSGVTQTPKHLITATGQRVTLRCSPRSGDLSVYWYQQSLDQGLQFLIQYYNGEERAKGNILERFSAQQFPDLHSELNLSSLELGDSALYFCASSDTGGDYGYTFGSGTRLTVV.

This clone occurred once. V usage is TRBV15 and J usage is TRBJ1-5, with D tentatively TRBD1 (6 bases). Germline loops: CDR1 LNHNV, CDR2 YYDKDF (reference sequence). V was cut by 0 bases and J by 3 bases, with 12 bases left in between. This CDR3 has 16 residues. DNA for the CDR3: TGTGCCACCAGCAGAGATCCCAGGGGAAACAATCAGCCCCAGCATTTT. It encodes CATSRDPRGNNQPQHF.

CDR3 DNA sequence: TGTGCCAGCAGCCTTAGCGGGAGTCAGTTCTTC. Translation: CASSLSGSQFF. The chain employs TRBV14 and TRBJ2-1; TRBD2 agrees at 9 bases. The trim removed 4 bases at V and 13 bases at J, leaving 2 bases unmatched. The CDR3 is 11 residues long. CDR1 and CDR2 (germline): SGHDN, FVKESK.

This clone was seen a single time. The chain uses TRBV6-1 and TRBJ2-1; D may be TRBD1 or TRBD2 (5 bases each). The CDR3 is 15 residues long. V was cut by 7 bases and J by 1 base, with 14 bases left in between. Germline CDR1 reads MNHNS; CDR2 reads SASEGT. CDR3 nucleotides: TGTGCCAGCACCTCCGGGACCCTATCCTACAATGAGCAGTTCTTC. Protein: CASTSGTLSYNEQFF.

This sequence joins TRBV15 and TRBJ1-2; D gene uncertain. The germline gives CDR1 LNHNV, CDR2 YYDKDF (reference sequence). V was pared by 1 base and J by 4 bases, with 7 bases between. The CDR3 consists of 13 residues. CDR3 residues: CATSRGPGYGYTF. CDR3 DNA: TGTGCCACCAGCAGAGGGCCGGGCTATGGCTACACCTTC. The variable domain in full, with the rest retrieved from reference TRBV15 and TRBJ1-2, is DAMVIQNPRYQVTQFGKPVTLSCSQTLNHNVMYWYQQKSSQAPKLLFHYYDKDFNNEADTPDNFQSRRPNTSFCFLDIRSPGLGDTAMYLCATSRGPGYGYTFGSGTRLTVV.

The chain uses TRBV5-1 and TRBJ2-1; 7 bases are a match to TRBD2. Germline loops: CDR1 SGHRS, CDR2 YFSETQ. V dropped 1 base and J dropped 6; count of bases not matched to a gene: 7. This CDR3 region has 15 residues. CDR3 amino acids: CASSLPTSSFNEQFF. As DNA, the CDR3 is TGCGCCAGCAGCTTGCCGACTAGCAGCTTCAATGAGCAGTTCTTC.